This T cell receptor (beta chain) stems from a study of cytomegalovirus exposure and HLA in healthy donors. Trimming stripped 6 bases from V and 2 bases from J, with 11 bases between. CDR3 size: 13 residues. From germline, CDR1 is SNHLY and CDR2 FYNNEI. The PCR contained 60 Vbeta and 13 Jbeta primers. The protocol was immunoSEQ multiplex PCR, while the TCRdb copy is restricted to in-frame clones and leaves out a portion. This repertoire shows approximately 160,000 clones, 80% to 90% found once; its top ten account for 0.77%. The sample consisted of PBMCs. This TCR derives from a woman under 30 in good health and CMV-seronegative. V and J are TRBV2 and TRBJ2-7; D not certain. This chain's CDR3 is CASSPVLTYEQYF. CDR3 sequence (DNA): TGTGCCAGCAGCCCAGTCTTGACCTACGAGCAGTACTTC.